The source of this T cell receptor beta chain is a study of siplizumab effects on memory and regulatory T cells. Broader study findings: Unstimulated subsets captured only a minor fraction of alloreactive clones. Alloreactive sequences tracing back to unstimulated CD4+ memory cells were significantly reduced by siplizumab.

Points on this clone: Its antigen is unidentified.

Per individual sample, 80,000 to 100,000 TCR templates were assayed. Sequenced by immunoSEQ multiplex PCR; TCRdb stores in-frame clones only, minus some. The table lists 55,000 to 80,000 clones, 65% to 80% of them singletons. What was sequenced was memory CD4+ T cells sorted from blood. The sequence derives from a human donor in good health.

For the CDR3, the DNA is TGTGCCAGCAGCGCCCTAGCAGGGACGGACTACGAGCAGTACTTC. Amino acids: CASSALAGTDYEQYF. The chain combines TRBV7-6 with TRBJ2-7; D is possibly TRBD1 or TRBD2 (5 bases each). This CDR3 region has 15 residues. Trimming cost V 5 bases and J 3 bases, with 17 bases left between them. Germline CDR1 SGHVS, CDR2 FNYEAQ.